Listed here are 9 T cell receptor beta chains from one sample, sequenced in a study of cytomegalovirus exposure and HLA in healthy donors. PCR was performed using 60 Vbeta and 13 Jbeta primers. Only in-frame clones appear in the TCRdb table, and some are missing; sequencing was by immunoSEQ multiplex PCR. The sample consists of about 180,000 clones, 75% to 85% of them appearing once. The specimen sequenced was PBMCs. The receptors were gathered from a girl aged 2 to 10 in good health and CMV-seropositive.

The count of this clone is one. CDR3 nucleotides: TGTGCCAGCCCTCTAGAGGGAATGAACACTGAAGCTTTCTTT. Encoded protein: CASPLEGMNTEAFF. This chain uses TRBV25-1 with TRBJ1-1; D is unclear. V lost 8 bases and J 0 bases, leaving 13 bases between the germline ends. Looked up from germline, CDR1 is MGHDK and CDR2 is SYGVNS. This CDR3 comprises 14 residues.

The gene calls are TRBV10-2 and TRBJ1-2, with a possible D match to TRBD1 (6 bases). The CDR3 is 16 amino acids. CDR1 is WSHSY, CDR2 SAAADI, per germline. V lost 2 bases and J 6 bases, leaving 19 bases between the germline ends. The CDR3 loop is CASSEPMGRGFDGYTF. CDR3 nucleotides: TGCGCCAGCAGTGAGCCGATGGGCAGGGGTTTCGATGGCTACACCTTC.

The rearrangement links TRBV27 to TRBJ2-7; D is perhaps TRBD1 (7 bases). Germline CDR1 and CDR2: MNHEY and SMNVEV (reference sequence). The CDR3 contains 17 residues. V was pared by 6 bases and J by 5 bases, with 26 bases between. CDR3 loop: CASRRSSQGPSGHEQYF. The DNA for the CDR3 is TGTGCCAGCAGACGATCCTCACAGGGGCCGAGCGGGCACGAGCAGTACTTC.

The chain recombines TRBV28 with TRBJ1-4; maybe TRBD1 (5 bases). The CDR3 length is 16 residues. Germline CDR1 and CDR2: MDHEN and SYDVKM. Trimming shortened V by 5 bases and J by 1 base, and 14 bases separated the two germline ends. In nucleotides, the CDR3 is TGTGCCAGCAGTACCCCGATTAGGGGAACTAATGAAAAACTGTTTTTT. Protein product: CASSTPIRGTNEKLFF.

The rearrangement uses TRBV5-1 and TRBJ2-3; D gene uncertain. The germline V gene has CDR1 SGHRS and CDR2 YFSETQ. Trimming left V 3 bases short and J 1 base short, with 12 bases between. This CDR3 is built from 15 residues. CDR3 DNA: TGCGCCAGCAGCTATGGTCCCGAGCGCACAGATACGCAGTATTTT. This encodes CASSYGPERTDTQYF.

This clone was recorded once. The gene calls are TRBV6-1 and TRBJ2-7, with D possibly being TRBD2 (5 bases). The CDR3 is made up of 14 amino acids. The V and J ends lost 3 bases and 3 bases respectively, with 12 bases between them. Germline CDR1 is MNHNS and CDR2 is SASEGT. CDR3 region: CASSDSGRGYEQYF. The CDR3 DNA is TGTGCCAGCAGTGATTCGGGGAGAGGCTACGAGCAGTACTTC.

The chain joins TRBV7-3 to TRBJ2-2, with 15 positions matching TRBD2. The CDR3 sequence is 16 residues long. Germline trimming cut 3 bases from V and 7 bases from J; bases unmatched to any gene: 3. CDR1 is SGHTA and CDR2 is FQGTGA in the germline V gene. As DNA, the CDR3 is TGTGCCAGCAGCTTGGGACTAGCGGGAGGACTCGGGGAGCTGTTTTTT. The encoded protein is CASSLGLAGGLGELFF.

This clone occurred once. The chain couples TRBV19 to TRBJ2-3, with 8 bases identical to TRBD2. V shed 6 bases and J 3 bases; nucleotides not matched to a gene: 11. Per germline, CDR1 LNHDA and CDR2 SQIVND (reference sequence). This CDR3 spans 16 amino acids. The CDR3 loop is CASSKAGGGRTDTQYF. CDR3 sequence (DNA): TGTGCCAGTAGCAAGGCGGGCGGGGGGCGGACAGATACGCAGTATTTT.

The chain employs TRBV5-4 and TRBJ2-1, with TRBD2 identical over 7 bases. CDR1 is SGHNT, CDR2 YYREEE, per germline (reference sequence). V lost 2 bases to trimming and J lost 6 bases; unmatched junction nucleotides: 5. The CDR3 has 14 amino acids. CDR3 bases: TGTGCCAGCAGCTTTGGGGGGGGTTTCAATGAGCAGTTCTTC. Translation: CASSFGGGFNEQFF.